These 14 T cell receptor beta chains came from one sample sequenced in a study of blood T cell repertoires in COVID-19. The table came from immunoSEQ multiplex PCR; TCRdb's copy has only in-frame clones and leaves some out. The table shows 150,000 to 200,000 clones, with roughly 77% occurring only once. The sequenced sample was peripheral blood. The receptors come from a man between 65 and 85 years old with active or convalescent COVID-19.

The rearrangement uses TRBV18 and TRBJ1-1; 7 bases line up with TRBD1. CDR1 and CDR2 (germline): KGHSH, LQKENI. J was trimmed by 1 base and V by 2 bases; bases with no gene match: 4. There are 15 residues in the CDR3. The CDR3 reads CASSPWGQSNTEAFF. In nucleotides, the CDR3 is TGTGCCAGCTCACCATGGGGACAGTCGAACACTGAAGCTTTCTTT.

The DNA of the CDR3 is TGTGCCAGCAGTCGACTAGCGGGAGGGGGGAATGAGCAGTTCTTC. Its protein product is CASSRLAGGGNEQFF. The gene calls are TRBV6-5 and TRBJ2-1; 14 nucleotides line up with TRBD2. CDR1 is MNHEY and CDR2 is SVGAGI in the germline V gene. The CDR3 consists of 15 residues. With 5 bases clipped from V and 7 bases from J, the junction kept 4 bases outside the gene matches.

The sample holds one count of this clone. The chain uses TRBV5-1 and TRBJ1-3, with 7 bases lining up with TRBD1. CDR3 length: 15 amino acids. Trimming removed 0 bases from V and 3 bases from J; junction bases left unmatched: 3. Germline loops: CDR1 SGHRS, CDR2 YFSETQ. CDR3 sequence (DNA): TGCGCCAGCAGCTTGGGTCAGGGGGTTGGAAACACCATATATTTT. Protein: CASSLGQGVGNTIYF.

The J gene is TRBJ1-2, the V gene TRBV6-1; 8 bases agree with TRBD1. The CDR3 consists of 15 residues. Germline V gene sequence: CDR1 MNHNS, CDR2 SASEGT. V was clipped by 1 base and J by 6 bases; unmatched bases: 7. CDR3 sequence: CASSEGRGRINGYTF. CDR3 coding DNA: TGTGCCAGCAGTGAAGGCAGGGGGCGAATTAATGGCTACACCTTC.

The rearrangement uses TRBV3-1 (or the pseudogene TRBV3-2) and TRBJ1-6; 12 nucleotides line up with TRBD1. The CDR3 extends over 15 amino acids. Per the germline V gene, CDR1 is LGHDT and CDR2 is YNNKEL (reference sequence). The V segment lost 4 bases and the J segment 10 bases; nucleotides outside the gene matches: 5. The CDR3 loop is CASSLTGTGGSPLHF. In nucleotides, the CDR3 is TGTGCCAGCAGCCTTACTGGGACAGGGGGCTCACCCCTCCACTTT.

The rearrangement links TRBV6-6 to TRBJ2-7; 7 positions agree with TRBD1. Losses at the gene ends were 4 bases for V and 6 bases for J; bases not matched to a gene: 15. The CDR3 contains 16 residues. Germline CDR1 and CDR2: MNHNY and SVGAGI (reference sequence). The CDR3 loop reads CASSSGQASSHSEQYF. The DNA for the CDR3 is TGTGCCAGCAGTTCCGGACAGGCCTCATCCCACTCCGAGCAGTACTTC.

This clone came up a few times. The rearrangement joins TRBV7-9 to TRBJ1-3; 8 bases match TRBD1. V dropped 4 bases and J dropped 4; count of bases not matched to a gene: 6. Germline CDR1 is SEHNR and CDR2 is FQNEAQ (reference sequence). The length of the CDR3 is 15 residues. CDR3 nucleotide sequence: TGTGCCAGCAGCTACCGGACAGGGAGGGGAAACACCATATATTTT. It codes for CASSYRTGRGNTIYF.

The chain is built from TRBV6-2 or TRBV6-3 and TRBJ2-2; maybe TRBD2 (6 bases). Germline V gene data show CDR1 as MNHEY and CDR2 as SVGEGT. The CDR3 length is 16 residues. V lost 5 bases, J lost 1 base, and 14 bases lay in between. In nucleotides, the CDR3 is TGTGCCAGCAGTCCCCCGGGACTCTTGAACACCGGGGAGCTGTTTTTT. Its translation: CASSPPGLLNTGELFF.

The chain couples TRBV19 to TRBJ2-2; tentatively, D is TRBD1 (5 bases). V was pared by 5 bases and J by 5 bases, with 21 bases between. Germline lookup yields CDR1 LNHDA and CDR2 SQIVND (reference sequence). The CDR3 covers 17 residues. CDR3 sequence: CASSSHGATKETGELFF. CDR3 nucleotide sequence: TGTGCCAGTAGTTCCCATGGGGCCACCAAAGAAACCGGGGAGCTGTTTTTT.

This chain connects TRBV25-1 to TRBJ2-3; tentative D call: TRBD1 (6 bases). Germline V gives CDR1 MGHDK, CDR2 SYGVNS. V lost 1 base to trimming and J lost 3 bases, with 11 bases between them. This CDR3 has 15 residues. The CDR3 sequence is CASSELQGGTDTQYF. The CDR3 region has the DNA TGTGCCAGCAGTGAATTACAGGGTGGGACAGATACGCAGTATTTT.

This chain links TRBV12-3 or TRBV12-4 with TRBJ2-3; tentative D call: TRBD1 (6 bases). The V gene lost 7 bases and the J gene lost 4 bases, with 9 bases spanning the gap. The CDR3 has 12 residues. CDR3 residues: CASKGGPDTQYF. The CDR3 nucleotides are TGTGCCAGCAAAGGGGGACCAGATACGCAGTATTTT.

This clone was seen only a few times. Sequence at one end of the junction differs from germline and may be a read error. CDR3 nucleotides: TGTGCCGGCAGGGGCTACCCCTACGAGCAGTACTTC. It specifies CAGRGYPYEQYF. The chain is built from TRBV2 and TRBJ2-7; tentative D call: TRBD1 (6 bases). This CDR3 is 12 amino acids long. Germline assignment: CDR1 SNHLY and CDR2 FYNNEI.

DNA for the CDR3: TGTGCCATCAGCCCTGGCGGGGGGTTATATACGCAGTATTTT. Its translation: CAISPGGGLYTQYF. The chain couples TRBV10-3 to TRBJ2-3, with TRBD2 matching over 8 bases. The ends lost 6 bases at V and 7 bases at J; junction bases unmatched: 9. The CDR3 is 14 residues long. CDR1 and CDR2 from the germline V gene are ENHRY and SYGVKD.

The chain couples TRBV6-1 to TRBJ2-1; TRBD2 might be the D (6 bases). The CDR3 is 16 residues long. V lost 4 bases, J lost 1 base, and 14 bases lay in between. Germline V lookup: CDR1 MNHNS, CDR2 SASEGT. The CDR3 spells CASSVEASVSYNEQFF. In DNA form, the CDR3 reads TGTGCCAGCAGTGTAGAGGCTAGCGTTTCCTACAATGAGCAGTTCTTC.